The sequence of this TCR beta chain was determined in a study of blood T cell repertoires in COVID-19. Across the study: Acute and convalescent COVID-19 samples came from the United States, Italy and Spain. T cells, B-cell-depleted T cells, or PBMCs provided the cDNA or gDNA that served as material.

Authors' data handling: Scientists estimated how many nucleated cells there were by amplifying reference gene primers. Method: immunoSEQ multiplex PCR; TCRdb's copy keeps in-frame clones and lacks some. From that table come the V and J calls and clone size; the DNA was used to work out D and trimming. In the table there are about 87,000 clones, about 80% of which are singletons. The V gene end was trimmed by 4 bases and the J gene end by 3 bases; junction bases not matched to a gene: 7. The CDR3 totals 16 residues. The germline CDR1 and CDR2 sequences are KGHDR and SFDVKD. The receptor was derived from a woman in her forties or fifties with acute or convalescent COVID-19. The rearrangement uses TRBV24-1 and TRBJ2-3, with TRBD2 matching over 9 bases. The sequenced sample consisted of peripheral blood. The CDR3 DNA sequence: TGTGCCACCAGTGAGGGGCGGGGGGGCAGGACAGATACGCAGTATTTT. Translated: CATSEGRGGRTDTQYF.